One and the same sample provided the 27 T cell receptor beta chains below, sequenced in a study of response to subunit inactivated influenza vaccine. TCRdb independently ran MiXCR on the RT-PCR reads; one entry per CDR3 protein. This table holds hundreds of thousands of distinct CDR3 sequences, about 14% found once. The specimen was PBMCs from blood, collected approximately 15 days before vaccination. These receptor sequences come from a man over 45 who received an inactivated influenza vaccine.

CDR3 amino acids: CSASGLAGAPGYEQYF. CDR3 nucleotide sequence: TGCAGTGCTAGTGGGCTAGCGGGAGCCCCGGGTTACGAGCAGTACTTC. The chain is built from TRBV20-1 and TRBJ2-7; the match to TRBD2 covers 10 bases. The J segment lost 4 bases and the V segment lost 3 bases, leaving 12 bases of the junction unmatched. This CDR3 region has 16 residues. Looked up from germline, CDR1 is DFQATT and CDR2 is SNEGSKA (reference sequence).

This clonotype was seen a handful of times. This sequence joins TRBV30 and TRBJ2-7, with D perhaps matching TRBD1 or TRBD2 (6 bases each). V gave up 0 bases and J gave up 7 bases, with 13 bases separating them. This CDR3 is built from 13 residues. Germline lookup yields CDR1 GTSNPN and CDR2 SVGIG (reference sequence). As DNA, the CDR3 is TGTGCCTGGAGTGTACCGGGGGCAGGTGAGCAGTACTTC. It codes for CAWSVPGAGEQYF.

The V gene is TRBV5-1, the J gene TRBJ2-1, with D unresolved. The germline V and J ends were trimmed by 5 bases and 1 base, with 13 bases remaining between them. The CDR3 is 15 residues long. The germline CDR1 and CDR2 sequences are SGHRS and YFSETQ. Here the CDR3 DNA reads TGCGCCAGCAGTGTCCGGGTGGTATCCTACAATGAGCAGTTCTTC. Translated: CASSVRVVSYNEQFF.

This chain links TRBV28 with TRBJ2-1, with D tentatively TRBD1 (6 bases). The CDR3 is 12 residues long. CDR1 and CDR2 from the germline V gene are MDHEN and SYDVKM. The germline V and J ends were trimmed by 5 bases and 10 bases, with 12 bases remaining between them. This chain's CDR3 is CASSIPTGEQFF. CDR3 in DNA: TGTGCCAGCAGTATCCCGACAGGCGAGCAGTTCTTC. The full variable domain, rest sourced from reference TRBV28 and TRBJ2-1, is DVKVTQSSRYLVKRTGEKVFLECVQDMDHENMFWYRQDPGLGLRLIYFSYDVKMKEKGDIPEGYSVSREKKERFSLILESASTNQTSMYLCASSIPTGEQFFGPGTRLTVL.

This clonotype was observed a handful of times. J is TRBJ1-5 and V is TRBV6-1; 7 bases fit TRBD1. The length of the CDR3 is 13 residues. V was pared by 6 bases and J by 6 bases, with 5 bases of the junction left unmatched. CDR1 and CDR2 from the germline V gene are MNHNS and SASEGT. CDR3 amino acids: CASRDRQGQPQHF. CDR3 sequence (DNA): TGTGCCAGCAGGGACAGGCAGGGTCAGCCCCAGCATTTT.

V and J are TRBV20-1 and TRBJ2-1, with 11 bases matching TRBD2. Germline-derived CDR1 and CDR2 are DFQATT and SNEGSKA (reference sequence). The CDR3 contains 16 residues. V lost 3 bases, J lost 8 bases, and 12 bases stayed unmatched. The DNA of the CDR3 is TGCAGTGCTAGTTCTCTCCTTGGACTAGCGGGCGATGAGCAGTTCTTC. Its translation: CSASSLLGLAGDEQFF.

This chain connects TRBV3-1 to TRBJ2-3; D may match TRBD1 or TRBD2 (5 bases each). The germline V and J ends were trimmed by 0 bases and 0 bases, with 10 bases remaining between them. CDR3 length equals 16 residues. Germline CDR1 LGHDT, CDR2 YNNKEL (reference sequence). The CDR3 here is CASSQDSGPSTDTQYF. CDR3 DNA: TGTGCCAGCAGCCAAGACTCGGGACCAAGCACAGATACGCAGTATTTT.

Ten or more counts support this clonotype. The J gene is TRBJ2-3, the V gene TRBV27, with 7 bases matching TRBD2. The CDR3 loop spans 19 amino acids. In germline, CDR1 is MNHEY, CDR2 SMNVEV (reference sequence). J was trimmed by 0 bases and V by 2 bases; bases with no gene match: 14. The CDR3 region has the DNA TGTGCCAGCAGTTTACTCCGTGTAGGAACGGGGGGTAGCACAGATACGCAGTATTTT. It is translated as CASSLLRVGTGGSTDTQYF.

The V call is TRBV19, the J call TRBJ1-6; perhaps TRBD1 as D (6 bases). This CDR3 has 20 amino acids. Trimming shortened V by 9 bases and J by 0 bases, and 27 bases separated the two germline ends. Per the germline V gene, CDR1 is LNHDA and CDR2 is SQIVND (reference sequence). CDR3 nucleotides: TGTGCCAGACAAAACCTCCGACAGGCTGCGCGGAGCTCCTATAATTCACCCCTCCACTTT. Encoded protein: CARQNLRQAARSSYNSPLHF.

This rearrangement joins TRBV10-3 to TRBJ2-2; D is uncertain. The CDR3 sequence is 12 residues long. Germline V gene lookup returns CDR1 ENHRY and CDR2 SYGVKD. V was pared by 3 bases and J by 6 bases, with 5 bases between. Here the CDR3 DNA reads TGTGCCATCAGTGAAGGGCCCGGGGAGCTGTTTTTT. The encoded protein is CAISEGPGELFF.

The CDR3 sequence is CASSLALNWGGNEKLFF. CDR3 nucleotides: TGTGCCAGCAGCTTAGCGCTCAACTGGGGCGGTAATGAAAAACTGTTTTTT. The genes are TRBV7-9 and TRBJ1-4; the D gene is possibly TRBD1 (5 bases). Looked up from germline, CDR1 is SEHNR and CDR2 is FQNEAQ (reference sequence). The ends were cut back, 0 bases at V and 4 bases at J, with 15 bases in the middle. The CDR3 spans 17 residues. Based on the CDR3 plus reference TRBV7-9 and TRBJ1-4, the full variable domain is DTGVSQNPRHKITKRGQNVTFRCDPISEHNRLYWYRQTLGQGPEFLTYFQNEAQLEKSRLLSDRFSAERPKGSFSTLEIQRTEQGDSAMYLCASSLALNWGGNEKLFFGSGTQLSVL.

The chain joins TRBV9 to TRBJ1-3; a possible D gene is TRBD1 (5 bases). CDR3 length: 17 residues. Germline V CDR1 and CDR2: SGDLS, YYNGEE. V lost 3 bases and J lost 0, with 16 bases in between. The DNA for the CDR3 is TGTGCCAGCAGCGCTTGGCCCCGGGGCAGCTCTGGAAACACCATATATTTT. Residues: CASSAWPRGSSGNTIYF.

This clonotype was seen more than once but under ten times. The chain links TRBV9 to TRBJ2-7, with 11 bases identical to TRBD2. The junction had 5 bases not matched to a gene; V was cut back by 3 bases and J by 6 bases. Germline CDR1 and CDR2: SGDLS and YYNGEE. The length of the CDR3 is 14 residues. The chain's CDR3 is CASSGLAGQFEQYF. The CDR3 region has the DNA TGTGCCAGCAGCGGACTAGCGGGACAGTTCGAGCAGTACTTC.

This clonotype came up a few times. The V and J genes are TRBV12-3 or TRBV12-4 and TRBJ1-6, with D possibly matching TRBD1 (6 bases). V lost 3 bases, J lost 7 bases, and 10 bases lay in between. The CDR3 runs to 14 residues. The DNA for the CDR3 is TGTGCCAGCAGTTTCACAGGGAGCAATTCACCCCTCCACTTT. Translating it yields CASSFTGSNSPLHF.

Many counts were recorded for this clonotype. The chain uses TRBV5-1 and TRBJ2-3; D ambiguous. Germline lookup yields CDR1 SGHRS and CDR2 YFSETQ. Trimming removed 4 bases at V and 5 bases at J, with 17 bases between. There are 15 residues in the CDR3. CDR3 loop: CASSDTGPAGDTQYF. The CDR3 DNA is TGCGCCAGCAGCGACACTGGGCCCGCCGGAGATACGCAGTATTTT.

This clonotype was detected ten times or more. The chain uses TRBV29-1 and TRBJ2-7; D gene unclear. The CDR3 is made up of 12 amino acids. V was clipped by 4 bases and J by 7 bases, with 14 bases between them. CDR1 is SQVTM, CDR2 ANQGSEA, per germline. The CDR3 region has the DNA TGCAGCGTTGGTCCCACCATGGGGGAGCAGTACTTC. This sequence encodes CSVGPTMGEQYF.

This clonotype was observed at least ten times. The J gene is TRBJ2-2, the V gene TRBV7-9; D is perhaps TRBD1 (6 bases). The CDR3 is made up of 15 amino acids. Per the germline V gene, CDR1 is SEHNR and CDR2 is FQNEAQ (reference sequence). The ends were cut back, 2 bases at V and 5 bases at J, with 12 bases in the middle. The CDR3 DNA reads TGTGCCAGCAGCTTAAACAGGGTTGGGACCGGGGAGCTGTTTTTT. Its protein product is CASSLNRVGTGELFF.

V and J are TRBV12-3 or TRBV12-4 and TRBJ2-7, with 9 bases lining up with TRBD1. The CDR3 runs 15 residues. V shed 5 bases and J 6 bases; nucleotides not matched to a gene: 11. The CDR3 loop reads CASSADRGYAREQYF. CDR3 sequence (DNA): TGTGCCAGCAGTGCCGACAGGGGGTACGCTCGCGAGCAGTACTTC.

This chain links TRBV15 with TRBJ2-7, with D possibly being TRBD1 or TRBD2 (5 bases each). CDR3 length: 14 residues. V dropped 4 bases and J dropped 2 bases, with 12 bases sitting between them. CDR1 is LNHNV and CDR2 is YYDKDF in the germline V gene (reference sequence). The CDR3 DNA follows: TGTGCCACCAGCAAAGGGGACGGCACCTACGAGCAGTACTTC. Its translation: CATSKGDGTYEQYF.

The sample holds many counts of this clonotype. V gene TRBV9 combines with J gene TRBJ2-7, with D possibly matching TRBD2 (6 bases). The V end was cut by 3 bases, the J end by 4 bases, with 20 bases between. Germline V gene data show CDR1 as SGDLS and CDR2 as YYNGEE. The CDR3 consists of 16 residues. The CDR3 DNA reads TGTGCCAGCAGCGCACAACGTGTCGCAGGGAGGTACGAGCAGTACTTC. It codes for CASSAQRVAGRYEQYF.

V gene TRBV19 combines with J gene TRBJ2-7, with a possible D match to TRBD1 (6 bases). V lost 3 bases and J 3 bases, leaving 15 bases between the germline ends. The germline V gene has CDR1 LNHDA and CDR2 SQIVND (reference sequence). CDR3 length: 15 amino acids. The CDR3: CASSMTGPPIYEQYF. The CDR3 nucleotides are TGTGCCAGTAGTATGACAGGTCCCCCAATCTACGAGCAGTACTTC.

V and J are TRBV4-3 and TRBJ2-4; 9 nucleotides align to TRBD2. From germline, CDR1 is LGHNA and CDR2 YSLEER. Losses at the gene ends were 1 base for V and 2 bases for J; bases not matched to a gene: 9. This CDR3 is 18 amino acids long. The CDR3 protein is CASSQGIGTSLTKNIQYF. For the CDR3, the DNA is TGCGCCAGCAGCCAAGGGATCGGGACTAGCTTAACCAAAAACATTCAGTACTTC.

This chain links TRBV5-1 with TRBJ2-7, with 9 bases lining up with TRBD1. This CDR3 contains 14 residues. Trimming at V came to 8 bases and at J to 1 base, leaving 7 bases not matched to a gene. CDR1 and CDR2 from the germline V gene are SGHRS and YFSETQ. DNA of the CDR3: TGCGCCAGTCAGCCGGGACAGGGATCCTACGAGCAGTACTTC. Its translation is CASQPGQGSYEQYF.

This clonotype has just a few counts. J is TRBJ2-7 and V is TRBV28; no clear D. The germline gives CDR1 MDHEN, CDR2 SYDVKM. The V and J ends lost 4 bases and 5 bases respectively, with 9 bases between them. The CDR3 covers 12 residues. The CDR3 spells CASSSTANEQYF. CDR3 nucleotides: TGTGCCAGCAGTTCTACAGCAAACGAGCAGTACTTC. Combining the CDR3 with reference TRBV28 and TRBJ2-7 gives the whole variable domain DVKVTQSSRYLVKRTGEKVFLECVQDMDHENMFWYRQDPGLGLRLIYFSYDVKMKEKGDIPEGYSVSREKKERFSLILESASTNQTSMYLCASSSTANEQYFGPGTRLTVT.

This clonotype was counted at least ten times. The genes are TRBV5-1 and TRBJ2-1; D not resolved. The CDR3 spans 14 residues. The germline V gene encodes CDR1 SGHRS and CDR2 YFSETQ. The ends were cut back, 3 bases at V and 8 bases at J, with 15 bases in the middle. Here the CDR3 DNA reads TGCGCCAGCAGCTCACAACCACAGAACCATGAGCAGTTCTTC. Protein sequence: CASSSQPQNHEQFF.

This clonotype was found a few times. V gene TRBV7-2 combines with J gene TRBJ2-1, with 9 bases that match TRBD1. The CDR3 is 15 residues long. Germline V gene data show CDR1 as SGHTA and CDR2 as FQGNSA. V lost 1 base and J lost 9; bases outside the gene matches: 7. CDR3 region: CASSLVGTGNGEQFF. The DNA for the CDR3 is TGTGCCAGCAGCTTAGTAGGGACAGGGAACGGTGAGCAGTTCTTC.

This clonotype has ten or more counts. This chain uses TRBV7-3 with TRBJ2-1; the D is unclear. The CDR3 contains 14 residues. The V end lost 1 base, the J end lost 0 bases, and 4 bases lay between the germline ends. Per the germline V gene, CDR1 is SGHTA and CDR2 is FQGTGA. CDR3 sequence: CASSLRYSYNEQFF. CDR3 DNA sequence: TGTGCCAGCAGCTTAAGGTACTCCTACAATGAGCAGTTCTTC.